This TCR beta chain stems from a study of blood T cells in healthy people across ages. Study-level results: A strong correlation was found between TCR beta diversity and the percentage of naive T cells. Diversity estimates from one million T cells were considered underestimates.

Comments on this clonotype: Its cognate antigen is unknown.

The second PCR ran roughly 6 to 12 cycles with a sample-barcoded 5' primer and J-beta primers. TCRdb processed the 5' RACE reads anew with MiXCR; each CDR3 protein has one entry. This table holds almost 1 million distinct CDR3 sequences, roughly 51% found once. Donors each provided 9.5 to 10 milliliters of peripheral blood. No fewer than 5 micrograms of total RNA were isolated from every sample. Trimming at V came to 1 base and at J to 2 bases, leaving 19 bases not matched to a gene. Looked up from germline, CDR1 is LGHNA and CDR2 is YNFKEQ. This CDR3 is 21 amino acids long. The TCR was taken from a woman aged 55-70 years in good health. Sequencing was carried out using blood. The chain links TRBV4-2 to TRBJ2-7; the match to TRBD2 covers 11 bases. The CDR3 loop is CASSQVTGAGTSGPFPYEQYF. CDR3 DNA sequence: TGTGCCAGCAGCCAAGTGACAGGAGCCGGGACTAGCGGCCCTTTCCCCTACGAGCAGTACTTC.